This T cell receptor (beta chain) was identified in a study of OX40 agonist ivuxolimab in advanced cancers. General observations from the study: Circulating CD4+ and CD8+ T cells showed clonal expansion by week 6 at 0.1 to 3.0 mg/kg. Partly responding patients at 0.1-3.0 mg/kg showed some of the smallest clonal expansion.

Concerning this clone: The antigen is unknown.

Trimming removed 1 base at V and 0 bases at J, with 10 bases between. This CDR3 is built from 16 residues. The germline V gene encodes CDR1 SEHNR and CDR2 FQNEAQ (reference sequence). Autoimmune disease history or systemic immunosuppression barred patients. Only in-frame clones appear in the TCRdb table, and some are missing; sequencing was by immunoSEQ multiplex PCR. Counted here are 60,000 or so clones, around 84% occurring once; the ten biggest clones make up 1%. Sample: CD4+ or CD8+ T cells sorted from blood, taken in a trial of the OX40 agonist ivuxolimab. This clonotype was obtained from an adult with an advanced solid tumor such as melanoma, head and neck, liver or kidney cancer. The chain is built from TRBV7-9 and TRBJ1-3; D possibly corresponds to TRBD1 (5 bases). Written as DNA, the CDR3 is TGTGCCAGCAGCTTAGGGGGCCTCAACTCTGGAAACACCATATATTTT. It specifies CASSLGGLNSGNTIYF.